These 14 T cell receptor beta chains share one sample of origin, sequenced in a study of vaccination effects on CD4 cells after COVID-19 (dated by TCRdb to 2021 to 2024). The library came from the immunoSEQ multiplex PCR assay. Held by TCRdb, this immuneACCESS table contains in-frame sequences only and omits some clones. Under half of the omission traces to an unresolved V gene where checked; the cause of the rest is unknown. The sample table shows 45,000 to 70,000 clones, and more than 75% are seen once. 5% to 6.5% of the sample lies in the top ten. In the ViraFEST assay, PBMC were stimulated with viral peptide pools, and TCR sequencing was then used to find antigen-specific CD4+ T cell clonotypes based on their expansion. After about 9 days of culture, CD4+ T cells were isolated with the EasySep CD4+ T cell isolation kit. Convalescent patients had PCR-confirmed SARS-CoV-2 infection between March and December 2020, before Alpha, Beta and Delta variants emerged in the United States.

No antigen has been identified for these receptors. Sequenced here: CD4+ T cells from PBMCs cultured with HIV peptides, sampled before COVID-19 vaccination. The cell subset or site label for this specimen denotes: HIV-1 Nef peptide pool negative control/reference culture. These receptors came from a human donor who had a prior SARS-CoV-2 infection.

The V gene is TRBV6-6, the J gene TRBJ2-3, with 10 nucleotides matching TRBD1. Germline values: CDR1 MNHNY, CDR2 SVGAGI (reference sequence). The CDR3 has 16 amino acids. V lost 6 bases and J lost 2; bases outside the gene matches: 8. CDR3 amino acids: CASRERDRGYTDTQYF. The CDR3, as DNA: TGTGCCAGCAGGGAACGGGACAGGGGATACACAGATACGCAGTATTTT.

V and J are TRBV7-3 and TRBJ2-2; TRBD1 or TRBD2 may be the D gene (5 bases each). The germline CDR1 and CDR2 sequences are SGHTA and FQGTGA. This CDR3 spans 14 amino acids. Trimming removed 3 bases from V and 4 bases from J, with 9 bases in between. The CDR3 sequence is CASSFPGPTGELFF. Written as DNA, the CDR3 is TGTGCCAGCAGCTTCCCGGGGCCCACCGGGGAGCTGTTTTTT.

The V gene is TRBV7-2, the J gene TRBJ1-2; weak D call: TRBD1 (6 bases). Trimming pared 5 bases from V and 7 bases from J, leaving 26 bases between. The CDR3 is made up of 17 amino acids. Germline V gene lookup returns CDR1 SGHTA and CDR2 FQGNSA. The chain's CDR3 is CASSTPKRPQGWGGYTF. The CDR3 DNA sequence: TGTGCCAGCAGCACACCCAAAAGACCACAGGGATGGGGTGGCTACACCTTC.

The chain employs TRBV3-1 (or the pseudogene TRBV3-2) and TRBJ1-6; D is ambiguous. CDR1 and CDR2 (germline): LGHDT, YNNKEL (reference sequence). CDR3 length equals 14 residues. V was shortened by 1 base and J by 8 bases, with 9 bases between the two germline ends. This chain's CDR3 is CASSQVIGDSPLHF. The DNA of the CDR3 is TGTGCCAGCAGCCAAGTAATAGGCGATTCACCCCTCCACTTT.

There are a few counts of this clone. This sequence joins TRBV2 and TRBJ1-2; 7 bases line up with TRBD1. The germline V gene encodes CDR1 SNHLY and CDR2 FYNNEI. V was clipped by 6 bases and J by 1 base; unmatched bases: 5. The CDR3 length is 14 residues. The CDR3 sequence is CASSPGQSNYGYTF. The CDR3 nucleotides are TGTGCCAGCAGCCCGGGACAGAGTAACTATGGCTACACCTTC. The full variable domain, its missing parts supplied by reference TRBV2 and TRBJ1-2, is EPEVTQTPSHQVTQMGQEVILRCVPISNHLYFYWYRQILGQKVEFLVSFYNNEISEKSEIFDDQFSVERPDGSNFTLKIRSTKLEDSAMYFCASSPGQSNYGYTFGSGTRLTVV.

V gene TRBV7-8 combines with J gene TRBJ2-5; 10 bases agree with TRBD1. Looked up from germline, CDR1 is SGHVS and CDR2 is FQNEAQ. V dropped 4 bases and J dropped 5; count of bases not matched to a gene: 4. The CDR3 is made up of 14 amino acids. In nucleotides, the CDR3 is TGTGCCAGCAGCTCGGGACAGGGGCTGGAGACCCAGTACTTC. This translates into CASSSGQGLETQYF.

V and J are TRBV4-3 and TRBJ1-1; D call uncertain. Trimming removed 0 bases at V and 6 bases at J, with 11 bases between. CDR3 size: 14 residues. Germline loops: CDR1 LGHNA, CDR2 YSLEER. This CDR3 reads CASSQDYGRPEAFF. CDR3 bases: TGCGCCAGCAGCCAAGATTATGGTCGGCCTGAAGCTTTCTTT.

There are a few counts of this clone. The chain couples TRBV4-3 to TRBJ2-3, with TRBD2 identical over 13 bases. Germline V gene sequence: CDR1 LGHNA, CDR2 YSLEER. J was trimmed by 6 bases and V by 4 bases; bases with no gene match: 7. The CDR3 consists of 16 residues. The CDR3 coding sequence is TGCGCCAGCAGCCGGGGGACTAGCGGGATTATGGATACGCAGTATTTT. It translates to CASSRGTSGIMDTQYF.

The chain couples TRBV5-1 to TRBJ2-1, with D unclear. CDR3 length: 13 amino acids. The V gene lost 4 bases and the J gene lost 8 bases, with 13 bases spanning the gap. In germline, CDR1 is SGHRS, CDR2 YFSETQ. The CDR3, as DNA: TGCGCCAGCAGCCTACCACAGATGGATGAGCAGTTCTTC. Amino acid sequence: CASSLPQMDEQFF.

This clone has just one count. This chain uses TRBV5-1 with TRBJ2-1; D not resolved. Between the trimmed V and J ends, which lost 3 bases and 3 bases, there was a span of 4 bases. Germline V gene lookup returns CDR1 SGHRS and CDR2 YFSETQ. The CDR3 sequence is 12 residues long. The CDR3 spells CASSWDYNEQFF. For the CDR3, the DNA is TGCGCCAGCAGCTGGGACTACAATGAGCAGTTCTTC. Looking up the rest from reference TRBV5-1 and TRBJ2-1 gives the full variable domain: KAGVTQTPRYLIKTRGQQVTLSCSPISGHRSVSWYQQTPGQGLQFLFEYFSETQRNKGNFPGRFSGRQFSNSRSEMNVSTLELGDSALYLCASSWDYNEQFFGPGTRLTVL.

The chain couples TRBV24-1 to TRBJ2-1, with TRBD1 identical over 12 bases. The germline gives CDR1 KGHDR, CDR2 SFDVKD. Unmatched junction bases numbered 7, after V lost 10 bases and J lost 7 bases. The CDR3 consists of 14 residues. The DNA for the CDR3 is TGTGCCACGGGTGGGACAGGGGGCCTTAATGAGCAGTTCTTC. It specifies CATGGTGGLNEQFF.

The chain is built from TRBV5-1 and TRBJ2-5; 9 bases match TRBD1. The CDR3 is 14 residues long. V dropped 3 bases and J dropped 2; count of bases not matched to a gene: 2. Germline V gene sequence: CDR1 SGHRS, CDR2 YFSETQ. The CDR3 nucleotides read TGCGCCAGCAGCTACGGGACAGGGCAAGAGACCCAGTACTTC. It encodes CASSYGTGQETQYF.

CDR3 coding DNA: TGTGCCAGCTCACTGGACAGCAAAGATCAGCCCCAGCATTTT. Translated, it gives CASSLDSKDQPQHF. The gene calls are TRBV18 and TRBJ1-5; D perhaps matches TRBD1 (6 bases). Germline V gene sequence: CDR1 KGHSH, CDR2 LQKENI. V was shortened by 4 bases and J by 5 bases, with 12 bases between the two germline ends. The CDR3 is 14 residues long.

The chain is built from TRBV5-5 and TRBJ1-2, with D hard to call. Trimming cost V 2 bases and J 0 bases, with 23 bases left between them. The CDR3 has 19 amino acids. CDR1 and CDR2 from the germline V gene are SGHKS and YYEKEE (reference sequence). In DNA, the CDR3 is TGTGCCAGCAGCTTTCATACTCAAGGGCTAGGGTTAGCTAACTATGGCTACACCTTC. Amino acids: CASSFHTQGLGLANYGYTF.